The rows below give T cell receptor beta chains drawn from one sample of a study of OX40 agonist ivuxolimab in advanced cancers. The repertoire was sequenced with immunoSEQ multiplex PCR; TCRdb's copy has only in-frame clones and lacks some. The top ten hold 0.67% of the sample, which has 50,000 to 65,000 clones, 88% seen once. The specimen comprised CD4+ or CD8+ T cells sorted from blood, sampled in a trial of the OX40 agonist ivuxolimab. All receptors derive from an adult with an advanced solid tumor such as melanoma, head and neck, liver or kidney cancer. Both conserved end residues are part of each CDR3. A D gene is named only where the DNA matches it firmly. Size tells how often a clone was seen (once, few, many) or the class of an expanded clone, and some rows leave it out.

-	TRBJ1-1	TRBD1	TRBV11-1	TGTGCCAGCAGCCGCGACAGGGGGCGAGCTTTCTTT	CASSRDRGRAFF
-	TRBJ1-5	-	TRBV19	TGTGCCAGTAGTATAGGGGCAGATCAGCCCCAGCATTTT	CASSIGADQPQHF
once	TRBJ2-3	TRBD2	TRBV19	TGTGCCAGTAGTATAGTTCGCCTAGCGGGAGACACAGATACGCAGTATTTT	CASSIVRLAGDTDTQYF
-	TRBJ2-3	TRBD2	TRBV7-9	TGTGCCAGCAGCTTAGGGATACTAGCGGATAGCACAGATACGCAGTATTTT	CASSLGILADSTDTQYF
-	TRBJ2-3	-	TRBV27	TGTGCCAGACTCCCTGGGGGCCCTAGCACAGATACGCAGTATTTT	CARLPGGPSTDTQYF
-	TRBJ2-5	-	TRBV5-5	TGTGCCAGCAGCCTCCTTCAAGAGACCCAGTACTTC	CASSLLQETQYF
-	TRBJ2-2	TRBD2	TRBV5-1	TGCGCCAGCAGCTCGAACCTAGCGGGAGGGTTCACCGGGGAGCTGTTTTTT	CASSSNLAGGFTGELFF
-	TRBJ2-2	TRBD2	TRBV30	TGTGCATTCACACCGTGGACTAGCGGAAGAGGGACTGGGGAGCTGTTTTTT	CAFTPWTSGRGTGELFF
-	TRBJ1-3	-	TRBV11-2	TGTGCCAGCAGTTCCACAGGGAGCTCTGGAAACACCATATATTTT	CASSSTGSSGNTIYF
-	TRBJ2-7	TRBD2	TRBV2	TGTGCCAGCAGTTATAGCGGGAGGGCTCAGGAGCAGTACTTC	CASSYSGRAQEQYF
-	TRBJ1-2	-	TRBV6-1	TGTGCCAGCAGTTGGACGGCCCCTAACTATGGCTACACCTTC	CASSWTAPNYGYTF
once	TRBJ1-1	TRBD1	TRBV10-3	TGTGCCACCGACCAGGGGGCAGGGACTGAAGCTTTCTTT	CATDQGAGTEAFF
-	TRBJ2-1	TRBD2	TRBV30	TGTGCCTGCAAGGGGACTAGATATAATGAGCAGTTCTTC	CACKGTRYNEQFF
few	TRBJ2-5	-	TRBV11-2	TGTGCCAGCAGCTTAGGAGGCCAGGGGCAAGAGACCCAGTACTTC	CASSLGGQGQETQYF
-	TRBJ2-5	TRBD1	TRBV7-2	TGTGCCAGCAGCTTAGTGGGGACAGGGGAAGGGATTGGGACCCAGTACTTC	CASSLVGTGEGIGTQYF
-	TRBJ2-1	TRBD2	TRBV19	TGTGCCAGTAGTATACTACAGACTAGCGGTTACAATGAGCAGTTCTTC	CASSILQTSGYNEQFF
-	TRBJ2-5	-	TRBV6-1	TGTGCCAGCAGGGAGACAGGAGGAGAGACCCAGTACTTC	CASRETGGETQYF
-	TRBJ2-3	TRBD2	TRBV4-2	TGTGCCAGTAGCCAAGATCTCCCAGCGGGAGTCTCAGATACGCAGTATTTT	CASSQDLPAGVSDTQYF
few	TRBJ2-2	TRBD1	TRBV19	TGTGCCAGTTCGGACAGGCCCACCGGGGAGCTGTTTTTT	CASSDRPTGELFF
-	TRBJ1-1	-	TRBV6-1	TGTGCCAGCAGCCCGGTGCAGGGGAACACTGAAGCTTTCTTT	CASSPVQGNTEAFF
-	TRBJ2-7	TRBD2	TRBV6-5	TGTGCCAGCACCGGATCAGCGGGGTACGAGCAGTACTTC	CASTGSAGYEQYF
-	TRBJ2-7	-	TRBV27	TGTGCCAGCAGCCGCCAAGGGAACTACGAGCAGTACTTC	CASSRQGNYEQYF
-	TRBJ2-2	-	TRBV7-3	TGTGCCAGCAGCTTAGCACAGCACACCGGGGAGCTGTTTTTT	CASSLAQHTGELFF
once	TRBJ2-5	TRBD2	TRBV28	TGTGCCAGCAGTTCGGTAGCGGGGTTGACGGGGACCCAGTACTTC	CASSSVAGLTGTQYF
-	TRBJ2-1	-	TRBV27	TGTGCCAGCAGTACCTACAATGAGCAGTTCTTC	CASSTYNEQFF
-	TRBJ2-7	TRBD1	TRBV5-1	TGCGCCAGCCGCCGGGACAGGAACAACGAGCAGTACTTC	CASRRDRNNEQYF
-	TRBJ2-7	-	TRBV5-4	TGTGCCAGCAGCTTGGGCGGGCGGAGCGCCTACGAGCAGTACTTC	CASSLGGRSAYEQYF
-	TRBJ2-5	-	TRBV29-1	TGCAGCGCTGTAGGTAGCGACCAAGAGACCCAGTACTTC	CSAVGSDQETQYF
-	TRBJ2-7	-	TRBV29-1	TGCAGCGTTGCCGCCTTACGGAACCCTAACGAGCAGTACTTC	CSVAALRNPNEQYF
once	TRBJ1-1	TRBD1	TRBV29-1	TGCAGCGCAGGGACAGTGAACACTGAAGCTTTCTTT	CSAGTVNTEAFF
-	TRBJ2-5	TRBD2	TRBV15	TGTGCCACCACCCCGGGAGGGGGAGAGACCCAGTACTTC	CATTPGGGETQYF
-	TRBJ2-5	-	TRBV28	TGTGCCAGCAGGATGGGGGGTGCGGAGACCCAGTACTTC	CASRMGGAETQYF
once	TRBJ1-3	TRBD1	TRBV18	TGTGCCAGCTCACCTAACGGACAGGAGGACACCATATATTTT	CASSPNGQEDTIYF